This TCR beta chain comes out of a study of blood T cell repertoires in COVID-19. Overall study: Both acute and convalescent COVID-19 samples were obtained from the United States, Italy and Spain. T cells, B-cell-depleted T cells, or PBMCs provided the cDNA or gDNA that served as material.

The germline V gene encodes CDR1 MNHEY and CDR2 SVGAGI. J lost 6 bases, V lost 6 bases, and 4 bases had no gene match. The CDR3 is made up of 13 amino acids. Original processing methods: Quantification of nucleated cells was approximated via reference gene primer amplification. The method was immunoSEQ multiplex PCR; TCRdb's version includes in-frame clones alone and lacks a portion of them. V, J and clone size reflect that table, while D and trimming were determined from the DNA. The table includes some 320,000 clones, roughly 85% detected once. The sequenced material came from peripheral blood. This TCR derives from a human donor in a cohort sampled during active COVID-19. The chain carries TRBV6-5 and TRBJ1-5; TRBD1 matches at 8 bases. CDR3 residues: CASSETGAQPQHF. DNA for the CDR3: TGTGCCAGCAGCGAGACAGGGGCTCAGCCCCAGCATTTT.